This TCR beta chain comes out of a study of T cells after yellow fever vaccination. UMIs were added to TCR cDNA along with a universal primer site when it was made by 5'RACE template switching. Each CDR3 protein is one row after TCRdb ran MiXCR on the 5' RACE reads. The sample includes around 50,000 distinct CDR3 sequences, 7.4% of them seen just once. Study-wide points: Once the booster was given, most primary-vaccination clones reappeared, at approximately 97% for CD4 and 88% for CD8.

The junction had 13 bases not matched to a gene; V was cut back by 0 bases and J by 0 bases. Germline values: CDR1 LNHNV, CDR2 YYDKDF (reference sequence). This CDR3 contains 21 residues. This clonotype was recorded at least ten times. What it binds is unknown. The clonotype originates from a man younger than 35 who received the YFV17D yellow fever vaccine. Sample: CD8+ T cells sorted from PBMCs, taken less than 18 days after the first yellow fever vaccination. The rearrangement joins TRBV15 to TRBJ2-3; 12 nucleotides match TRBD2. The CDR3 reads CATSRDRVLAGGPMSTDTQYF. The CDR3 DNA sequence: TGTGCCACCAGCAGAGATAGGGTACTAGCGGGGGGCCCAATGAGCACAGATACGCAGTATTTT.